The source of this TCR beta chain is a study of monozygotic twins with inflammatory bowel disease. Total RNA amounting to 3,500 to 4,000 ng went into each TCR library. cDNA was produced in eight separate reactions per sample. TCRdb processed the 5' RACE reads again and assigns one entry to each CDR3 protein, with no DNA. Seen in this sample are fewer than 200,000 distinct CDR3 sequences; the ten most common clones hold 2% to 3%. Germline V lookup: CDR1 KGHSH, CDR2 LQKENI. This CDR3 has 18 amino acids. The V and J genes are TRBV18 and TRBJ2-2; TCRdb lists TRBD2, though no DNA is available to test this call. The TCR was taken from a human donor with ulcerative colitis or Crohn's disease, or a healthy co-twin of an affected twin (not recorded which). The sample was blood. CDR3 region: CASSPPLAGGTNTGELFF.